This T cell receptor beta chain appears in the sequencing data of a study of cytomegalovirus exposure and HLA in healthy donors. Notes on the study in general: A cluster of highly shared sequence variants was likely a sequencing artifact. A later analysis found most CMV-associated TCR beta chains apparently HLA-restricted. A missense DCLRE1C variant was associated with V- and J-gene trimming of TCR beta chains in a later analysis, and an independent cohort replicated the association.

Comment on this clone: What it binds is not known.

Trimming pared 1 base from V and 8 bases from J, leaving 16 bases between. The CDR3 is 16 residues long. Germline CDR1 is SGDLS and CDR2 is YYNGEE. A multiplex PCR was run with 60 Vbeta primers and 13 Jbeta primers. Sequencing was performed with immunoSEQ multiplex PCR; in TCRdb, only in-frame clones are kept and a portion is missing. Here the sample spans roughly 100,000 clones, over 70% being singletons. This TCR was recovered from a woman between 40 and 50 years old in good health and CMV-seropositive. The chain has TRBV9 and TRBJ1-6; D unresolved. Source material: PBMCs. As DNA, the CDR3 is TGTGCCAGCAGCGTATCTTCCGAGACTTCATATTCACCCCTCCACTTT. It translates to CASSVSSETSYSPLHF.